The T cell receptor (beta chain) described here comes from a study of blood T cell repertoires in COVID-19. Study at large: Acute and convalescent COVID-19 specimens originated in the United States, Italy and Spain. T cells, B-cell-depleted T cells, or PBMCs supplied cDNA or gDNA.

The CDR3 runs 13 residues. Germline values: CDR1 LGHDT, CDR2 YNNKEL (reference sequence). The germline V and J ends were trimmed by 0 bases and 5 bases, with 7 bases remaining between them. Data came from immunoSEQ multiplex PCR; TCRdb stores just in-frame clones and leaves some out. The repertoire includes under 300,000 clones, around 86% of them detected once, and around 3% sits in the top ten. V and J are TRBV3-1 (or the pseudogene TRBV3-2) and TRBJ1-1; no firm D call. The receptor comes from a woman aged 55-69 years with active or convalescent COVID-19. The sample comprised peripheral blood. The CDR3 sequence is CASSQERETEAFF. CDR3 DNA sequence: TGTGCCAGCAGCCAAGAAAGGGAGACTGAAGCTTTCTTT.